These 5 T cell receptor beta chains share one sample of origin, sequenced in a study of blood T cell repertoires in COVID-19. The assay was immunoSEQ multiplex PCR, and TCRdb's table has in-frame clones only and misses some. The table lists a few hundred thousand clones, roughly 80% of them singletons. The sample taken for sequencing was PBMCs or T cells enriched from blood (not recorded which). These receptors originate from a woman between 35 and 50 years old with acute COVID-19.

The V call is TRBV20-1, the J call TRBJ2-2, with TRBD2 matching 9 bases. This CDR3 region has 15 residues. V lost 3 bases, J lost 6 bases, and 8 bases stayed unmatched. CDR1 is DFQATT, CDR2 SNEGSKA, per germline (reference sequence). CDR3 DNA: TGCAGTGCTAGTAAGGGACTAGCCACATCCGGGGAGCTGTTTTTT. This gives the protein CSASKGLATSGELFF.

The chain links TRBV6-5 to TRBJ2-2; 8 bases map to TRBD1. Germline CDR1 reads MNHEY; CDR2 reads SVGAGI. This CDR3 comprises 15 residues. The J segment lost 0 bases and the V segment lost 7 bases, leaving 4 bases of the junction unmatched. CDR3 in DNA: TGTGCCAGCAACGCAGGGGGCGCGAACACCGGGGAGCTGTTTTTT. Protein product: CASNAGGANTGELFF.

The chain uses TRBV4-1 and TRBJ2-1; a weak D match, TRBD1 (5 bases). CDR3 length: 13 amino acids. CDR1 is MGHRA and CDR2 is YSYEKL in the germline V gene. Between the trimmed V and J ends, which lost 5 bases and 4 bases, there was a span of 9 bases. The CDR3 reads CASSVDTYNEQFF. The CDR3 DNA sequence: TGCGCCAGCAGCGTGGACACATACAATGAGCAGTTCTTC.

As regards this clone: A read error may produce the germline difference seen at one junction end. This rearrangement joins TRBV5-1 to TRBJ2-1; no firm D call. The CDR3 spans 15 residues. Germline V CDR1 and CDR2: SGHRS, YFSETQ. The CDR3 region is CASSLEWSSYNEQFF. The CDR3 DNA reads TGCGCCAGCAGTTTGGAGTGGAGCTCCTACAATGAGCAGTTCTTC. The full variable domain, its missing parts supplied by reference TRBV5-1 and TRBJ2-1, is KAGVTQTPRYLIKTRGQQVTLSCSPISGHRSVSWYQQTPGQGLQFLFEYFSETQRNKGNFPGRFSGRQFSNSRSEMNVSTLELGDSALYLCASSLEWSSYNEQFFGPGTRLTVL.

CDR3 DNA sequence: TGTGCCAGCAGCCAAGGTCGGTCGGGCAATCAGCCCCAGCATTTT. It encodes CASSQGRSGNQPQHF. The V call is TRBV4-2, the J call TRBJ1-5; no reliable D call. CDR3 size: 15 residues. Between the trimmed V and J ends, which lost 1 base and 2 bases, there was a span of 9 bases. The germline gives CDR1 LGHNA, CDR2 YNFKEQ.